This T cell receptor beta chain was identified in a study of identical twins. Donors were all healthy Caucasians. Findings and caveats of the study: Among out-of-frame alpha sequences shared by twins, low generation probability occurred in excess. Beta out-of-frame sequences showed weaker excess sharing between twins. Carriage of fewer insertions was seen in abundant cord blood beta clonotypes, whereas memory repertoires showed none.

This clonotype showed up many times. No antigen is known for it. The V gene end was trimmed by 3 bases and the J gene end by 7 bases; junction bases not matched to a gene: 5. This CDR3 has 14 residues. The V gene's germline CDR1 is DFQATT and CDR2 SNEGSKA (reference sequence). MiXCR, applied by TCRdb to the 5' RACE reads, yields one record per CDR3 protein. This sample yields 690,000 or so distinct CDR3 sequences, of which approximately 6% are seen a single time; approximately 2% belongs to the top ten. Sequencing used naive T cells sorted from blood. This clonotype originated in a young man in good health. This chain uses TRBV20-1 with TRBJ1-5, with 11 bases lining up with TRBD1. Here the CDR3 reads CSASFRDRGQPQHF. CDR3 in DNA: TGCAGTGCTAGCTTCCGGGACAGGGGGCAGCCCCAGCATTTT.